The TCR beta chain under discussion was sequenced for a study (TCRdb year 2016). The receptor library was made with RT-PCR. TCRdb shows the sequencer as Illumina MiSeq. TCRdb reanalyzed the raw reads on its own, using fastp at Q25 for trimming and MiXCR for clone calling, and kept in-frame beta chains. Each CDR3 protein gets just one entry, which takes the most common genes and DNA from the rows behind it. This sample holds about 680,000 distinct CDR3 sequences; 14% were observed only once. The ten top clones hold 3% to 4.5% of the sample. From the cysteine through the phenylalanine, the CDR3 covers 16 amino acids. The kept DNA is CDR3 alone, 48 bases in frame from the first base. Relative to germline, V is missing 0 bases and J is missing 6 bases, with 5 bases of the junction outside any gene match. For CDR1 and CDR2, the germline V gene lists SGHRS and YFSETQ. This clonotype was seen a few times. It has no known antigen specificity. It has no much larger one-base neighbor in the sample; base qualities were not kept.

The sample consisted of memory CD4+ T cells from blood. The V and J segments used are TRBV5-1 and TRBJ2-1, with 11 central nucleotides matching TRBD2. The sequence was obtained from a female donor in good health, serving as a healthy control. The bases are TGCGCCAGCAGCTTGGCCGTAGCGGGAGGGGGCAATGAGCAGTTCTTC. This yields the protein CASSLAVAGGGNEQFF.